These T cell receptor beta chains were read from a single sample in a study of CD8 T cells in ankylosing spondylitis. From the 5' RACE reads, TCRdb called clonotypes with MiXCR, one entry per CDR3 protein. The data show some 180,000 distinct CDR3 sequences, 15% to 20% seen once. Sequenced sample: blood, either unsorted or a sorted T cell fraction (not recorded which). Receptors were obtained from a male donor under 30 with ankylosing spondylitis or in good health (not recorded which). Both conserved end residues are part of each CDR3. A D gene is named only where the DNA matches it firmly. Size is stated for part of the rows, as once, few or many counts, or as a class when the clone is expanded.

>many|TRBJ2-2|TRBV29-1|17|NA
CSVEDPATEASTGELFF
TGCAGCGTTGAAGATCCGGCGACAGAGGCGAGCACCGGGGAGCTGTTTTTT
>many|TRBJ2-3|TRBV4-3|14|NA
CASSQDYSQDTQYF
TGCGCCAGCAGCCAAGATTACTCACAAGATACGCAGTATTTT
>many|TRBJ2-1|TRBV3-1|11|NA
CASSQVYEQFF
TGTGCCAGCAGCCAAGTTTATGAGCAGTTCTTC
>many|TRBJ2-7|TRBV6-2/TRBV6-3|14|TRBD2
CASRRLAGVYEQYF
TGTGCCAGCAGAAGACTAGCGGGAGTGTACGAGCAGTACTTC
>many|TRBJ2-3|TRBV6-2/TRBV6-3|15|TRBD2
CASSFWGGDTDTQYF
TGTGCCAGCAGTTTCTGGGGGGGAGACACAGATACGCAGTATTTT
>many|TRBJ1-2|TRBV15|14|TRBD1
CATSRDRDRDMATF
TGTGCCACCAGCAGAGACCGGGACAGGGATATGGCTACGTTC
>NA|TRBJ2-3|TRBV27|15|NA
CASSLSRARTDTQYF
TGTGCCAGCAGTTTATCGCGAGCCCGCACAGATACGCAGTATTTT
>many|TRBJ2-3|TRBV5-4|17|TRBD2
CASSLKTSGSMEDTQYF
TGTGCCAGCAGCTTGAAGACTAGCGGGAGTATGGAAGATACGCAGTATTTT
>many|TRBJ2-2|TRBV7-2|16|NA
CASSLRWVTYTGELFF
TGTGCCAGCAGCTTGCGTTGGGTGACGTATACCGGGGAGCTGTTTTTT
>many|TRBJ2-3|TRBV12-3/TRBV12-4|13|NA
CASWASRTDTQYF
TGTGCCAGCTGGGCCTCTCGAACAGATACGCAGTATTTT
>NA|TRBJ2-1|TRBV6-5|20|TRBD1
CASSPYGTGLRGGGYNEQFF
TGTGCCAGCAGCCCGTATGGGACAGGGTTACGGGGAGGAGGGTACAATGAGCAGTTCTTC
>few|TRBJ1-6|TRBV29-1|13|NA
CSVQGGRDSPLHF
TGCAGCGTCCAAGGGGGTAGGGATTCACCCCTCCACTTT
>many|TRBJ2-1|TRBV11-2|15|NA
CASSLAEGLGYEQFF
TGTGCCAGCAGCTTAGCCGAGGGGTTGGGATATGAGCAGTTCTTC
>NA|TRBJ1-4|TRBV18|19|TRBD1
CASSPGDRGRLSTNEKLFF
TGTGCCAGCTCACCAGGGGACAGGGGGCGGCTCTCGACTAATGAAAAACTGTTTTTT
>many|TRBJ1-6|TRBV20-1|11|NA
CSAASNSPLHF
TGCAGTGCCGCCTCTAATTCACCCCTCCACTTT
>many|TRBJ1-1|TRBV5-1|15|TRBD1
CASSLDTGGTTEAFF
TGCGCCAGCAGCTTGGACACAGGGGGCACAACTGAAGCTTTCTTT
>many|TRBJ2-1|TRBV24-1|18|TRBD1
CATSDLQVGTGLDNEQFF
TGTGCCACCAGTGATTTGCAAGTTGGGACAGGGCTGGACAATGAGCAGTTCTTC
>many|TRBJ1-6|TRBV5-1|14|TRBD1
CASSPGTAGTHLHF
TGCGCCAGCAGCCCGGGGACAGCTGGCACGCACCTCCACTTT
>many|TRBJ2-7|TRBV28|14|TRBD2
CASCLGGEGYEQYF
TGTGCCAGCTGCCTCGGGGGGGAGGGATACGAGCAGTACTTC
>many|TRBJ2-2|TRBV12-3/TRBV12-4|13|NA
CASIEAPTGELFF
TGTGCCAGCATCGAAGCTCCCACCGGGGAGCTGTTTTTT
>NA|TRBJ1-5|TRBV6-6|13|NA
CASDGGRNQPQHF
TGTGCCAGCGATGGGGGGAGAAATCAGCCCCAGCATTTT
>many|TRBJ2-1|TRBV5-1|16|NA
CASSSSSGVSYNEQFF
TGCGCCAGCAGCTCCTCTTCGGGGGTCTCCTACAATGAGCAGTTCTTC
>many|TRBJ1-6|TRBV9|14|NA
CASSVGDTYSPLHF
TGTGCCAGCAGCGTAGGAGACACCTATTCACCCCTCCACTTT
>NA|TRBJ2-3|TRBV20-1|16|TRBD1
CSARPGTGDSTDTQYF
TGCAGTGCTAGACCCGGGACAGGGGACTCTACAGATACGCAGTATTTT
>many|TRBJ2-1|TRBV16|11|NA
CASSQGYEQFF
TGTGCCAGCAGCCAAGGGTACGAGCAGTTCTTC
>NA|TRBJ2-1|TRBV5-6|13|NA
CASSLQSYNEQFF
TGTGCCAGCAGCTTACAATCCTACAATGAGCAGTTCTTC
>NA|TRBJ2-1|TRBV7-2|12|NA
CASSFEGNEQFF
TGTGCCAGCAGCTTTGAAGGGAATGAGCAGTTCTTC
>many|TRBJ2-1|TRBV20-1|13|NA
CSARGDTYNEQFF
TGCAGTGCTAGAGGGGACACCTACAATGAGCAGTTCTTC
>NA|TRBJ2-1|TRBV23-1|17|NA
CASSQSMETSSYNEQFF
TGCGCCAGCAGTCAATCGATGGAAACTAGCTCCTACAATGAGCAGTTCTTC
>NA|TRBJ2-3|TRBV10-1|18|NA
CASSELQGTISSTDTQYF
TGCGCCAGCAGTGAGTTGCAGGGGACAATATCTAGCACAGATACGCAGTATTTT
>many|TRBJ2-7|TRBV4-3|16|TRBD2
CASSLGLAGTLYEQYF
TGCGCCAGCAGCCTGGGACTAGCGGGAACGCTTTACGAGCAGTACTTC
>many|TRBJ1-2|TRBV5-5|13|NA
CASSLGSGQVDTF
TGTGCCAGCAGCTTGGGGTCGGGGCAGGTGGATACCTTC
>many|TRBJ2-2|TRBV10-3|15|NA
CAISLDGANTGELFF
TGTGCCATCAGCCTTGACGGCGCGAACACCGGGGAGCTGTTTTTT
>many|TRBJ1-2|TRBV6-5|14|NA
CASNPTGFNYGYTF
TGTGCCAGCAACCCGACAGGTTTTAACTATGGCTACACCTTC
>many|TRBJ2-3|TRBV4-3|14|NA
CASSQDSARDTQYF
TGCGCCAGCAGCCAAGATTCGGCAAGAGATACGCAGTATTTT
>many|TRBJ2-1|TRBV20-1|16|NA
CSGLGGALRAYNEQFF
TGCAGTGGTCTCGGTGGGGCCCTGCGAGCCTACAATGAGCAGTTCTTC
>once|TRBJ2-1|TRBV2|14|TRBD2
CASKRLAGEDEQFF
TGTGCCAGCAAAAGACTAGCGGGAGAGGATGAGCAGTTCTTC
>NA|TRBJ1-5|TRBV15|16|NA
CATSRDPPGNNQPQHF
TGTGCCACCAGCAGAGATCCTCCAGGGAACAATCAGCCCCAGCATTTT
>NA|TRBJ2-7|TRBV12-3/TRBV12-4|16|NA
CASTPTPIKGGYEQYF
TGTGCCAGCACCCCTACCCCCATCAAGGGTGGCTACGAGCAGTACTTC
>many|TRBJ1-2|TRBV6-5|15|NA
CASTPHGSSNYGYTF
TGTGCCAGCACCCCTCACGGGTCGTCTAACTATGGCTACACCTTC
>many|TRBJ2-2|TRBV5-1|15|NA
CASSPSTRHPGELFF
TGCGCCAGCAGCCCCTCCACCAGACATCCCGGGGAGCTGTTTTTT
>many|TRBJ2-1|TRBV7-8|15|TRBD2
CASSLSGTIMNEQFF
TGTGCCAGCAGCCTTAGCGGGACCATCATGAATGAGCAGTTCTTC
>many|TRBJ1-1|TRBV5-1|17|TRBD1
CASSLQTRTGGFTEAFF
TGCGCCAGCAGCTTACAAACCAGGACAGGGGGCTTCACTGAAGCTTTCTTT
>many|TRBJ2-4|TRBV12-3/TRBV12-4|14|NA
CASSGTLAKNIQYF
TGTGCCAGCAGCGGGACTCTAGCCAAAAACATTCAGTACTTC
>many|TRBJ2-1|TRBV18|14|TRBD2
CASSPEAGENEQFF
TGTGCCAGCTCACCAGAGGCGGGAGAGAATGAGCAGTTCTTC
>NA|TRBJ2-6|TRBV13|15|NA
CASSLGFGRANVLTF
TGTGCCAGCAGCTTGGGGTTCGGCAGGGCCAACGTCCTGACTTTC
>many|TRBJ2-7|TRBV15|13|NA
CATSPPDKREQYF
TGTGCCACCAGCCCCCCGGACAAACGCGAGCAGTACTTC
>many|TRBJ1-3|TRBV11-3|16|NA
CASSLDQGLSGNTIYF
TGTGCCAGCAGCTTAGACCAGGGACTCTCTGGAAACACCATATATTTT
>NA|TRBJ2-3|TRBV6-1|15|NA
CASSEALLHTDTQYF
TGTGCCAGCAGTGAAGCCCTGCTCCACACAGATACGCAGTATTTT
>many|TRBJ2-1|TRBV24-1|17|NA
CATSDAGTFPSYNEQFF
TGTGCCACCAGTGATGCCGGGACTTTCCCCTCCTACAATGAGCAGTTCTTC
>many|TRBJ1-2|TRBV4-3|16|TRBD1
CASSQKRRDRGYGYTF
TGCGCCAGCAGCCAAAAACGTCGGGACAGGGGCTATGGCTACACCTTC
>many|TRBJ2-5|TRBV12-3/TRBV12-4|15|TRBD1
CASSMPGTAKETQYF
TGTGCCAGCAGTATGCCCGGGACAGCAAAAGAGACCCAGTACTTC
>NA|TRBJ1-5|TRBV7-3|17|NA
CASSLIPPTFSGQPQHF
TGTGCCAGCAGCTTAATTCCACCCACGTTTTCGGGTCAGCCCCAGCATTTT
>many|TRBJ2-1|TRBV5-1|12|NA
CASSPGVNEQFF
TGCGCCAGCAGTCCTGGGGTCAATGAGCAGTTCTTC
>many|TRBJ2-5|TRBV20-1|15|TRBD2
CSASTSGRAGETQYF
TGCAGTGCTAGTACCAGCGGGAGGGCCGGGGAGACCCAGTACTTC
>NA|TRBJ1-5|TRBV6-1|14|NA
CASSELPTDQPQHF
TGTGCCAGCAGTGAATTGCCCACGGATCAGCCCCAGCATTTT